The 24 T cell receptor beta chains presented below share a single source sample, sequenced in a study of cytomegalovirus exposure and HLA in healthy donors. PCR was performed using 60 Vbeta and 13 Jbeta primers. Sequenced by immunoSEQ multiplex PCR; TCRdb stores in-frame clones only, minus some. The sample holds over 130,000 clones, 82% seen once. The sequenced sample consisted of PBMCs. The receptors were gathered from a male donor in good health and CMV-seronegative.

The J gene is TRBJ2-7, the V gene TRBV28; 9 bases line up with TRBD2. The germline CDR1 and CDR2 sequences are MDHEN and SYDVKM. The CDR3 contains 16 residues. The trim removed 5 bases at V and 4 bases at J, leaving 12 bases unmatched. In DNA form, the CDR3 reads TGTGCCAGCAGTCACCGACTAGCGGTCGTTGCGTACGAGCAGTACTTC. This encodes CASSHRLAVVAYEQYF.

This chain links TRBV7-3 with TRBJ2-7, with 11 bases aligning to TRBD2. The CDR3 contains 16 residues. The germline gives CDR1 SGHTA, CDR2 FQGTGA. The junction had 8 bases not matched to a gene; V was cut back by 4 bases and J by 3 bases. In nucleotides, the CDR3 is TGTGCCAGCAGCTCTGGAACCGGGACTAGCGGCTACGAGCAGTACTTC. This encodes CASSSGTGTSGYEQYF.

The rearrangement links TRBV4-2 to TRBJ2-1, with 9 bases lining up with TRBD2. Germline V gene data show CDR1 as LGHNA and CDR2 as YNFKEQ. The CDR3 sequence is 15 residues long. The ends lost 1 base at V and 5 bases at J; junction bases unmatched: 3. This CDR3 reads CASSQVAGANNEQFF. CDR3 DNA: TGTGCCAGCAGCCAAGTAGCGGGAGCGAACAATGAGCAGTTCTTC.

This clone was observed once. The chain recombines TRBV27 with TRBJ2-1; D is unclear. The CDR3 totals 15 residues. In germline, CDR1 is MNHEY, CDR2 SMNVEV (reference sequence). V was shortened by 5 bases and J by 2 bases, with 13 bases between the two germline ends. CDR3 sequence (DNA): TGTGCCAGCAGTCCGACCTCTGGGCCCTACAATGAGCAGTTCTTC. Translation: CASSPTSGPYNEQFF.

J is TRBJ2-4 and V is TRBV27; the D is unclear. Trimming removed 2 bases at V and 8 bases at J, with 13 bases between. Per germline, CDR1 MNHEY and CDR2 SMNVEV (reference sequence). This CDR3 comprises 14 residues. The CDR3 loop is CASSLATGFDIQYF. The DNA of the CDR3 is TGTGCCAGCAGTTTAGCGACGGGTTTTGACATTCAGTACTTC.

This chain links TRBV4-3 with TRBJ2-1; 7 nucleotides match TRBD1. The CDR3 consists of 15 residues. V was pared by 1 base and J by 8 bases, with 8 bases of the junction left unmatched. Germline V CDR1 and CDR2: LGHNA, YSLEER. In DNA, the CDR3 is TGCGCCAGCAGCCAAGTCAAAACAGGGGACGATGAGCAGTTCTTC. Translated: CASSQVKTGDDEQFF.

V is TRBV2 and J is TRBJ2-7; TRBD1 agrees at 11 bases. This CDR3 is 14 amino acids long. V lost 5 bases to trimming and J lost 2 bases; unmatched junction nucleotides: 2. Germline V gene data show CDR1 as SNHLY and CDR2 as FYNNEI. The CDR3 reads CASSPGQGAYEQYF. Here the CDR3 DNA reads TGTGCCAGCAGTCCGGGACAGGGGGCCTACGAGCAGTACTTC.

The CDR3: CASSEAGGSGNTIYF. DNA for the CDR3: TGTGCCAGCAGTGAAGCAGGGGGCTCTGGAAACACCATATATTTT. V is TRBV2 and J is TRBJ1-3; D may be TRBD1 (6 bases). The V end was cut by 0 bases, the J end by 0 bases, with 6 bases between. This CDR3 has 15 residues. Germline-derived CDR1 and CDR2 are SNHLY and FYNNEI.

V usage is TRBV25-1 and J usage is TRBJ2-5; 9 bases align to TRBD1. V lost 5 bases to trimming and J lost 1 base; unmatched junction nucleotides: 11. Per the germline V gene, CDR1 is MGHDK and CDR2 is SYGVNS. The CDR3 sequence is 17 residues long. The CDR3 loop is CASSPTTGTGSQETQYF. CDR3 in DNA: TGTGCCAGCAGTCCTACGACCGGGACAGGGAGCCAAGAGACCCAGTACTTC.

The rearrangement uses TRBV7-8 and TRBJ1-6, with 8 bases lining up with TRBD1. Germline lookup yields CDR1 SGHVS and CDR2 FQNEAQ. V lost 5 bases and J lost 7; bases outside the gene matches: 4. The CDR3 sequence is 14 residues long. CDR3 DNA: TGTGCCAGCAGCACGGACAGGGTCAATTCACCCCTCCACTTT. It yields the protein CASSTDRVNSPLHF.

Points on this clone: This specimen includes other DNA sequences encoding the same CDR3. This sequence joins TRBV5-1 and TRBJ2-3, with D hard to call. The CDR3 is 12 amino acids. From germline, CDR1 is SGHRS and CDR2 YFSETQ. Trimming took 1 base from V and 2 from J, leaving 2 bases between them. As DNA, the CDR3 is TGCGCCAGCAGCTTGCTCACAGATACGCAGTATTTT. It yields the protein CASSLLTDTQYF.

The chain combines TRBV4-1 with TRBJ1-1, with 9 bases aligning to TRBD1. V dropped 1 base and J dropped 1; count of bases not matched to a gene: 1. Germline-derived CDR1 and CDR2 are MGHRA and YSYEKL. The CDR3 covers 15 residues. The CDR3 here is CASSQVQGANTEAFF. CDR3 bases: TGCGCCAGCAGCCAAGTACAGGGGGCGAACACTGAAGCTTTCTTT.

The chain's CDR3 is CASSQEMGGGWEAFF. The CDR3 region has the DNA TGCGCCAGCAGCCAGGAAATGGGTGGAGGGTGGGAAGCTTTCTTT. The chain has TRBV4-1 and TRBJ1-1; no reliable D call. The CDR3 extends over 15 amino acids. Trimming took off 3 bases at V and 8 bases at J, with 19 bases between the two ends. Germline lookup yields CDR1 MGHRA and CDR2 YSYEKL.

The chain couples TRBV5-1 to TRBJ1-1; 8 bases fit TRBD1. V was clipped by 8 bases and J by 4 bases; unmatched bases: 16. This CDR3 contains 16 residues. Per the germline V gene, CDR1 is SGHRS and CDR2 is YFSETQ. The CDR3: CASKLVPGQESTEAFF. The CDR3 coding sequence is TGCGCCAGTAAGCTAGTTCCGGGACAGGAGAGCACTGAAGCTTTCTTT.

This chain uses TRBV5-8 with TRBJ2-2; no firm D call. The ends were cut back, 2 bases at V and 1 base at J, with 12 bases in the middle. The CDR3 sequence is 16 residues long. Germline V gene data show CDR1 as SGHTS and CDR2 as YDEGEE. Here the CDR3 reads CASSFAPEQNTGELFF. The CDR3 DNA reads as TGTGCCAGCAGCTTCGCGCCGGAGCAGAACACCGGGGAGCTGTTTTTT.

Comments on this clone: Likely a read error: the CDR3 ends without its conserved phenylalanine or tryptophan. The J gene is TRBJ1-5, the V gene TRBV2, with D possibly matching TRBD1 (6 bases). This CDR3 is 15 amino acids long. Germline V gene sequence: CDR1 SNHLY, CDR2 FYNNEI. Trimming removed 6 bases at V and 7 bases at J, with 19 bases between. CDR3 loop: CASRWMDSRDQPQHS. The CDR3 coding sequence is TGTGCCAGCAGATGGATGGACAGTAGGGACCAGCCCCAGCATTCT.

This sequence joins TRBV19 and TRBJ1-5; 12 bases are shared with TRBD1. The CDR3 spans 17 residues. J lost 3 bases, V lost 6 bases, and 9 bases had no gene match. Germline-derived CDR1 and CDR2 are LNHDA and SQIVND (reference sequence). This CDR3 reads CASRRPGTGGSNQPQHF. Written as DNA, the CDR3 is TGTGCCAGTAGGCGACCCGGGACAGGGGGCTCCAATCAGCCCCAGCATTTT.

This chain uses TRBV6-4 with TRBJ2-5; a possible D gene is TRBD2 (5 bases). The germline V and J ends were trimmed by 2 bases and 9 bases, with 16 bases remaining between them. The germline gives CDR1 MRHNA, CDR2 SNTAGT. This CDR3 is 14 amino acids long. The CDR3 loop is CASSDSTSSTAQYF. CDR3 in DNA: TGTGCCAGCAGTGACAGCACTAGTAGTACGGCCCAGTACTTC.

The rearrangement joins TRBV10-1 to TRBJ1-5; 12 bases line up with TRBD1. CDR1 and CDR2 (germline): WNHNN, SYGVQD (reference sequence). This CDR3 region has 18 residues. The ends lost 5 bases at V and 11 bases at J; junction bases unmatched: 19. The CDR3 nucleotides are TGCGCCAGCAGTCCGGGACAGGGGGCGCCTGGGGAGAGTTCGACCCAGCATTTT. It yields the protein CASSPGQGAPGESSTQHF.

The table lists this clone with a count of one. V is TRBV9 and J is TRBJ2-1; D uncertain. Per the germline V gene, CDR1 is SGDLS and CDR2 is YYNGEE. The V and J ends lost 4 bases and 6 bases respectively, with 11 bases between them. The CDR3 length is 13 residues. The DNA for the CDR3 is TGTGCCAGCAGCCCCCTCCCCCCCAATGAGCAGTTCTTC. It specifies CASSPLPPNEQFF. The full variable domain, completed using reference TRBV9 and TRBJ2-1, is DSGVTQTPKHLITATGQRVTLRCSPRSGDLSVYWYQQSLDQGLQFLIQYYNGEERAKGNILERFSAQQFPDLHSELNLSSLELGDSALYFCASSPLPPNEQFFGPGTRLTVL.

The rearrangement links TRBV7-9 to TRBJ1-1, with unresolved D. The CDR3 totals 14 residues. Germline CDR1 is SEHNR and CDR2 is FQNEAQ (reference sequence). V lost 5 bases and J 1 base, leaving 11 bases between the germline ends. CDR3 loop: CASSHHLRNTEAFF. CDR3 bases: TGTGCCAGCAGCCACCATCTGAGGAACACTGAAGCTTTCTTT.

V usage is TRBV14 and J usage is TRBJ2-7, with 7 bases aligning to TRBD2. The CDR3 runs to 14 residues. The germline CDR1 and CDR2 sequences are SGHDN and FVKESK. The V segment lost 2 bases and the J segment 3 bases; nucleotides outside the gene matches: 4. CDR3 loop: CASSQMRESYEQYF. The CDR3 DNA is TGTGCCAGCAGCCAAATGCGGGAGAGCTACGAGCAGTACTTC.

This chain links TRBV7-9 with TRBJ2-5; 12 nucleotides line up with TRBD2. Germline CDR1 is SEHNR and CDR2 is FQNEAQ (reference sequence). The junction had 6 bases not matched to a gene; V was cut back by 7 bases and J by 0 bases. This CDR3 is built from 16 residues. Here the CDR3 reads CASNPGTSGYQETQYF. CDR3 sequence (DNA): TGTGCCAGCAACCCCGGGACTAGCGGGTACCAAGAGACCCAGTACTTC. The full variable domain, with the rest looked up from reference TRBV7-9 and TRBJ2-5, is DTGVSQNPRHKITKRGQNVTFRCDPISEHNRLYWYRQTLGQGPEFLTYFQNEAQLEKSRLLSDRFSAERPKGSFSTLEIQRTEQGDSAMYLCASNPGTSGYQETQYFGPGTRLLVL.

The chain combines TRBV4-2 with TRBJ2-3; tentative D call: TRBD1 (5 bases). The CDR3 totals 14 residues. Trimming stripped 2 bases from V and 9 bases from J, with 15 bases between. Germline assignment: CDR1 LGHNA and CDR2 YNFKEQ. CDR3 amino acids: CASSQSQARETQYF. CDR3 in DNA: TGTGCCAGCAGCCAAAGCCAAGCCAGGGAAACGCAGTATTTT.